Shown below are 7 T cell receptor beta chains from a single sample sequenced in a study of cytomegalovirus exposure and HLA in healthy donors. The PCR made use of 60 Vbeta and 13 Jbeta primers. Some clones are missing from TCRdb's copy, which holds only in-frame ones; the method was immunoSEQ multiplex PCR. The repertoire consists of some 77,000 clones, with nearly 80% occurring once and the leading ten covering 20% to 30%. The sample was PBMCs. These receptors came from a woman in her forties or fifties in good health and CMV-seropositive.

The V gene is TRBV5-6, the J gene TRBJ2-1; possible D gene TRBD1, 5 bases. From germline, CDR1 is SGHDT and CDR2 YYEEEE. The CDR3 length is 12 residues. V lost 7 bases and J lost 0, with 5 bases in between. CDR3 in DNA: TGTGCCAGCGGGGCCTCCTACAATGAGCAGTTCTTC. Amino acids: CASGASYNEQFF.

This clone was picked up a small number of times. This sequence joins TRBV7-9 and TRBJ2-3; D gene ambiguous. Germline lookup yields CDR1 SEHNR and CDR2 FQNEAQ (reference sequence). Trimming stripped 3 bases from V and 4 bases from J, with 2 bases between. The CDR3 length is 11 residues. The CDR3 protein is CASSFADTQYF. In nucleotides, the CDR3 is TGTGCCAGCAGCTTCGCAGATACGCAGTATTTT. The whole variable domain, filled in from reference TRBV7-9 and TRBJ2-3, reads DTGVSQNPRHKITKRGQNVTFRCDPISEHNRLYWYRQTLGQGPEFLTYFQNEAQLEKSRLLSDRFSAERPKGSFSTLEIQRTEQGDSAMYLCASSFADTQYFGPGTRLTVL.

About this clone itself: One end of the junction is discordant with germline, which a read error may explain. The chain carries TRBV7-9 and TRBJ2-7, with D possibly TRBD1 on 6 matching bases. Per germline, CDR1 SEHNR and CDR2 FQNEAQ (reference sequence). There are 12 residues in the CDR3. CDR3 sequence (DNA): TGTTCCAGCAGCTTAGCAGGGGACGAGCAGTACTTC. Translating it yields CSSSLAGDEQYF.

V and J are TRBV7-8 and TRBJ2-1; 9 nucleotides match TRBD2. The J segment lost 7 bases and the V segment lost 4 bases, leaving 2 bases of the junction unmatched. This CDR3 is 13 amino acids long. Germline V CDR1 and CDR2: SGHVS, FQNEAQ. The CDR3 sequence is CASSWTSENEQFF. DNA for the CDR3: TGTGCCAGCAGCTGGACTAGCGAAAATGAGCAGTTCTTC.

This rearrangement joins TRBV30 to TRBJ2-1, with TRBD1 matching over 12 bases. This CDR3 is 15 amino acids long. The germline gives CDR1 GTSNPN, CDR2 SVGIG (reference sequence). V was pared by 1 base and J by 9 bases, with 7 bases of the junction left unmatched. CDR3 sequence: CAWSGEGQGASEQFF. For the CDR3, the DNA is TGTGCCTGGAGTGGAGAGGGACAGGGGGCGAGTGAGCAGTTCTTC.

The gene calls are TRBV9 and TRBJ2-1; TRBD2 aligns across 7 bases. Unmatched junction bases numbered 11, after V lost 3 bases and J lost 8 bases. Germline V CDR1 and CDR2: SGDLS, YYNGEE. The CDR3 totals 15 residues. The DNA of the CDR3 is TGTGCCAGCAGCGGGGGATCGGCGGGAGTCGATGAGCAGTTCTTC. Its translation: CASSGGSAGVDEQFF.

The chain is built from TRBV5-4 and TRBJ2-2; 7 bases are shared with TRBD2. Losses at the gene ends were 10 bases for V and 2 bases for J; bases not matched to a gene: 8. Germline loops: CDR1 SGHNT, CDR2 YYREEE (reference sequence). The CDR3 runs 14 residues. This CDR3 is CAGTWGGNTGELFF. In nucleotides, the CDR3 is TGTGCCGGGACTTGGGGGGGAAACACCGGGGAGCTGTTTTTT.